This entry lists 20 T cell receptor beta chains sequenced from one sample in a study of cytomegalovirus exposure and HLA in healthy donors. PCR involved 60 Vbeta and 13 Jbeta primers. The repertoire was sequenced with immunoSEQ multiplex PCR; TCRdb's copy has only in-frame clones and lacks some. The repertoire table contains approximately 77,000 clones. Sequencing was performed on PBMCs. These receptors all come from a man aged 25-45 years in good health and CMV-seronegative.

The genes are TRBV27 and TRBJ2-2; D unresolved. Per germline, CDR1 MNHEY and CDR2 SMNVEV (reference sequence). This CDR3 is 16 amino acids long. V was clipped by 5 bases and J by 2 bases, with 15 bases between them. This CDR3 reads CASSLTAGLNTGELFF. The CDR3 region has the DNA TGTGCCAGCAGTCTAACTGCAGGCTTAAACACCGGGGAGCTGTTTTTT.

About this clone: The sample holds other DNA sequences that translate to the same CDR3. The chain is built from TRBV28 and TRBJ2-7; 7 bases fit TRBD1. The trim removed 6 bases at V and 6 bases at J, leaving 11 bases unmatched. The V gene's germline CDR1 is MDHEN and CDR2 SYDVKM. The length of the CDR3 is 14 residues. The CDR3 coding sequence is TGTGCCAGCAGAAACAGGGGAACATTGGGCGAGCAGTACTTC. It translates to CASRNRGTLGEQYF.

The chain has TRBV25-1 and TRBJ1-2; TRBD1 agrees at 9 bases. J gave up 6 bases and V 5 bases, and 10 bases lay outside the gene matches. CDR3 length: 15 amino acids. CDR1 is MGHDK and CDR2 is SYGVNS in the germline V gene. CDR3 sequence: CASSPLTGGRHGYTF. The DNA for the CDR3 is TGTGCCAGCAGTCCCCTGACAGGGGGAAGGCATGGCTACACCTTC.

The chain is built from TRBV7-2 and TRBJ1-2; TRBD1 matches 7 bases. CDR3 length equals 13 residues. J gave up 1 base and V 9 bases, and 5 bases lay outside the gene matches. The germline CDR1 and CDR2 sequences are SGHTA and FQGNSA. This chain's CDR3 is CASTGDFNYGYTF. Here the CDR3 DNA reads TGTGCCAGTACAGGGGACTTTAACTATGGCTACACCTTC.

The V call is TRBV5-1, the J call TRBJ2-2; 13 bases are a match to TRBD2. This CDR3 has 18 residues. Per germline, CDR1 SGHRS and CDR2 YFSETQ. V gave up 4 bases and J gave up 5 bases; unmatched junction bases: 11. The CDR3 bases are TGCGCCAGCAGCGGAGGCTCTCGGACTAGCGGGAGAACCGGGGAGCTGTTTTTT. Translating gives CASSGGSRTSGRTGELFF. Full variable domain (missing parts from reference TRBV5-1 and TRBJ2-2): KAGVTQTPRYLIKTRGQQVTLSCSPISGHRSVSWYQQTPGQGLQFLFEYFSETQRNKGNFPGRFSGRQFSNSRSEMNVSTLELGDSALYLCASSGGSRTSGRTGELFFGEGSRLTVL.

The chain links TRBV2 to TRBJ1-5; TRBD1 is a possible D gene (6 bases). The CDR3 spans 13 residues. V was pared by 8 bases and J by 4 bases, with 12 bases between. Looked up from germline, CDR1 is SNHLY and CDR2 is FYNNEI. As DNA, the CDR3 is TGTGCCAGCGCCGAAGGGGGAAATCAGCCCCAGCATTTT. Translated: CASAEGGNQPQHF.

The rearrangement joins TRBV5-1 to TRBJ1-2; no reliable D call. Per the germline V gene, CDR1 is SGHRS and CDR2 is YFSETQ. V lost 2 bases and J lost 1, with 9 bases in between. This CDR3 is built from 14 residues. The CDR3 DNA sequence: TGCGCCAGCAGCTTTACCGGTTATAACTATGGCTACACCTTC. Residues: CASSFTGYNYGYTF.

This chain links TRBV7-3 with TRBJ2-3; the match to TRBD2 covers 14 bases. Looked up from germline, CDR1 is SGHTA and CDR2 is FQGTGA. Unmatched junction bases numbered 4, after V lost 5 bases and J lost 3 bases. The length of the CDR3 is 16 residues. The CDR3 sequence: CASSTGTSGRTDTQYF. The CDR3 bases are TGTGCCAGCAGCACCGGGACTAGCGGGAGAACAGATACGCAGTATTTT.

The chain employs TRBV6-5 and TRBJ2-7; 7 bases are shared with TRBD2. Germline V lookup: CDR1 MNHEY, CDR2 SVGAGI. V lost 0 bases, J lost 5 bases, and 1 base stayed unmatched. The CDR3 is 13 residues long. CDR3 bases: TGTGCCAGCAGTTACTCGGGGAGGGACGAGCAGTACTTC. Translating it yields CASSYSGRDEQYF.

The chain carries TRBV29-1 and TRBJ1-2; no clear D. This CDR3 has 13 amino acids. Germline lookup yields CDR1 SQVTM and CDR2 ANQGSEA. With 5 bases removed from V and 0 bases from J, the gap between germline ends came to 10 bases. For the CDR3, the DNA is TGCAGCGTTTCGGGTAGAGCTAACTATGGCTACACCTTC. It encodes CSVSGRANYGYTF.

V is TRBV7-9 and J is TRBJ1-5, with D unresolved. This CDR3 contains 13 residues. Germline V CDR1 and CDR2: SEHNR, FQNEAQ (reference sequence). Trimming took 4 bases from V and 6 from J, leaving 10 bases between them. CDR3: CASSSSAGQPQHF. The CDR3 DNA reads TGTGCCAGCAGCTCCTCGGCGGGTCAGCCCCAGCATTTT.

The rearrangement joins TRBV4-2 to TRBJ2-7, with D possibly TRBD2 on 6 matching bases. The germline V gene encodes CDR1 LGHNA and CDR2 YNFKEQ. The length of the CDR3 is 15 residues. Trimming stripped 4 bases from V and 4 bases from J, with 17 bases between. CDR3 DNA sequence: TGTGCCAGCAGCCGGAGGGGCCCGCTACTGTACGAGCAGTACTTC. This translates into CASSRRGPLLYEQYF.

This chain joins TRBV15 and TRBJ2-7, with D possibly matching TRBD1 (7 bases). Trimming pared 4 bases from V and 6 bases from J, leaving 19 bases between. In germline, CDR1 is LNHNV, CDR2 YYDKDF (reference sequence). The CDR3 sequence is 15 residues long. The CDR3 here is CATSKGRQGVREQYF. The CDR3 DNA follows: TGTGCCACCAGCAAGGGGAGGCAGGGGGTTCGCGAGCAGTACTTC.

V is TRBV2 and J is TRBJ1-5, with TRBD1 as a possible D gene (6 bases). Trimming pared 5 bases from V and 5 bases from J, leaving 13 bases between. The CDR3 extends over 14 amino acids. Looked up from germline, CDR1 is SNHLY and CDR2 is FYNNEI. The CDR3 region has the DNA TGTGCCAGCAGTTTCAGGGGCACATATCAGCCCCAGCATTTT. Residues: CASSFRGTYQPQHF.

This sequence joins TRBV5-1 and TRBJ1-1; tentative D call: TRBD1 (6 bases). The CDR3 loop spans 15 amino acids. The V gene's germline CDR1 is SGHRS and CDR2 YFSETQ. V gave up 3 bases and J gave up 4 bases, with 16 bases separating them. DNA of the CDR3: TGCGCCAGCAGCTCCGGCCAGGGGATAGTCACTGAAGCTTTCTTT. As protein: CASSSGQGIVTEAFF.

The rearrangement joins TRBV6-6 to TRBJ2-5; TRBD2 matches 13 bases. V was clipped by 5 bases and J by 4 bases; unmatched bases: 7. This CDR3 comprises 16 residues. Germline CDR1 MNHNY, CDR2 SVGAGI (reference sequence). The CDR3 is CASSQGRTSGRETQYF. Here the CDR3 DNA reads TGTGCCAGCAGTCAAGGCCGGACTAGCGGGAGAGAGACCCAGTACTTC.

V and J are TRBV6-7 and TRBJ1-1; D perhaps matches TRBD1 (6 bases). TRBV6-7 is flagged as an ORF with uncertain function. V was clipped by 5 bases and J by 8 bases, with 9 bases between them. This CDR3 is 11 amino acids long. For the CDR3, the DNA is TGTGCCAGCAGTGACAGGCCCGAAGCTTTCTTT. This translates into CASSDRPEAFF.

A word on this clone: One junction end does not reproduce the germline sequence, and a read error may be involved. This chain joins TRBV4-2 and TRBJ2-1, with 7 nucleotides matching TRBD1. The CDR3 length is 15 residues. Germline-derived CDR1 and CDR2 are LGHNA and YNFKEQ. The CDR3 bases are TGTGTCAGCAGCCCCGGGACAGTGGAGGATGGTGAGCAGTTCTTC. Translating gives CVSSPGTVEDGEQFF.

The chain carries TRBV7-2 and TRBJ1-1, with 7 bases fitting TRBD1. Germline V gene lookup returns CDR1 SGHTA and CDR2 FQGNSA. The V and J ends lost 5 bases and 2 bases, in that order; junction bases with no gene match: 5. The CDR3 is made up of 14 amino acids. CDR3 nucleotides: TGTGCCAGCAGCCGCGACAGGGTTAACACTGAAGCTTTCTTT. This encodes CASSRDRVNTEAFF.

Here the CDR3 reads CASSLVGQGSYEQYF. The DNA of the CDR3 is TGTGCCAGCAGCTTAGTGGGACAGGGCTCCTACGAGCAGTACTTC. The chain joins TRBV7-2 to TRBJ2-7; 9 bases are shared with TRBD1. The junction had 1 base not matched to a gene; V was cut back by 1 base and J by 0 bases. This CDR3 contains 15 residues. CDR1 and CDR2 from the germline V gene are SGHTA and FQGNSA.